This is a list of T cell receptor beta chains from one sample in a study of blood T cell repertoires in COVID-19. Only in-frame clones appear in the TCRdb table, and some are missing; sequencing was by immunoSEQ multiplex PCR. The sample has about 170,000 clones; approximately 85% are singletons. Sample: peripheral blood. Every receptor here comes from a man older than 75 with COVID-19, enrolled during active disease. The CDR3 runs from the conserved cysteine through the conserved F or W.

v_gene	j_gene	CDR3aa
TRBV2	TRBJ1-4	CATRDRPNEKLFF
TRBV7-8	TRBJ2-1	CASSPQRGDYNEQFF
TRBV5-1	TRBJ1-3	CASSTGDGNTIYF
TRBV11-2	TRBJ2-7	CASSLSWVAGGQKQYF
TRBV5-4	TRBJ2-2	CASSLVSALGTGELFF
TRBV5-1	TRBJ1-1	CASSFNRDTEAFF
TRBV5-4	TRBJ1-1	CASSLGGPGSEAFF
TRBV9	TRBJ1-1	CASSVRGRGTEAFF
TRBV28	TRBJ1-6	CAGQGRFYNSPLHF
TRBV7-9	TRBJ2-1	CASSLGSGPYNEQFF
TRBV19	TRBJ2-1	CASRPTGTSAYNEQFF
TRBV7-7	TRBJ1-5	CASSLGGVFGDRAGYSNQPQHF
TRBV10-3	TRBJ2-5	CAISTGGEETQYF
TRBV2	TRBJ1-2	CASSDPGSRNYGYTF
TRBV21-1	TRBJ2-7	CASSKRGPGHLTYEQYF
TRBV27	TRBJ2-5	CASSLWGRIETQYF
TRBV28	TRBJ1-6	CASSLWGGSKNSPLHF
TRBV6-2/TRBV6-3	TRBJ1-5	CASSYSTGNYGFSNQPQHF
TRBV7-2	TRBJ1-2	CASSSSRVNRQANGYTF
TRBV21-1	TRBJ2-1	CASSKWKGEYNEQFF
TRBV19	TRBJ1-5	CASSTIAGQSEYQPQHF
TRBV6-5	TRBJ1-1	CASSSLGQGGTEAFF
TRBV19	TRBJ1-2	CASSATQDQYGYTF
TRBV19	TRBJ1-5	CASSMGTGDQPQHF
TRBV27	TRBJ2-1	CASSLGTSGGAGSYNEQFF
TRBV21-1	TRBJ1-3	CASSKREVICPSGNTIYF
TRBV19	TRBJ2-3	CASNLGRTDTQYF
TRBV10-3	TRBJ2-3	CAISESASGDPADTQYF
TRBV5-1	TRBJ2-5	CASSFGTGGCETQYF
TRBV6-5	TRBJ1-1	CASSLTGLNTEAFF
TRBV7-8	TRBJ2-7	CASSLAYGQEQYF
TRBV5-6	TRBJ2-6	CASSFGTFGSRANVLTF
TRBV11-3	TRBJ1-6	CASSLSGRNNSPLHF
TRBV2	TRBJ1-5	CASSPDRVGQPQHF
TRBV7-9	TRBJ2-3	CASSLGGGGVTDTQYF
TRBV28	TRBJ2-7	CASSGTSGSYEQYF
TRBV7-8	TRBJ1-3	CASSFLSGNTIYF
TRBV29-1	TRBJ1-2	CSVGQGDGYTF